A selection of T cell receptor beta chains follows, all from one sample in a study of CD8 T cells in Susac syndrome. TCRdb reprocessed the immunoSEQ multiplex PCR reads with MiXCR, giving one entry per CDR3 protein. Of about 200,000 distinct CDR3 sequences detected, 90% to 95% appear once; the ten largest clones hold 0.093%. The sequencing input was CD4+ T cells from PBMCs. These receptors all come from a human donor with multiple sclerosis. The CDR3 runs from the conserved cysteine through the conserved F or W. The D gene is left open where the match is weak. Rows may omit the clone size; those that give it use once, few, many or a size class.

d_gene | abundance | j_gene | v_gene | CDR3aa | CDR3nt
NA | NA | TRBJ1-2 | TRBV29-1 | CSEAYGYTF | TGCAGCGAGGCCTATGGCTACACCTTC
TRBD1 | NA | TRBJ2-5 | TRBV7-7 | CASSQLPTGRQETQYF | TGTGCTAGCAGCCAACTGCCGACAGGGAGACAAGAGACCCAGTACTTC
NA | NA | TRBJ2-7 | TRBV7-3 | CASSLGPSSYEQYF | TGTGCCAGCAGCTTAGGGCCGAGCTCCTACGAGCAGTACTTC
NA | NA | TRBJ2-3 | TRBV6-1 | CASSNGGVKIDTQYF | TGTGCCAGCAGCAACGGGGGAGTGAAGATTGATACGCAGTATTTT
NA | NA | TRBJ2-5 | TRBV29-1 | CSVVAARRETQYF | TGCAGCGTTGTCGCGGCTAGGAGGGAGACCCAGTACTTC
TRBD2 | NA | TRBJ2-1 | TRBV11-1 | CASSFEGGGRDNEQFF | TGTGCCAGCAGCTTCGAGGGCGGGGGGCGCGACAATGAGCAGTTCTTC
NA | NA | TRBJ2-1 | TRBV27 | CASSLKRSNNEQFF | TGTGCCAGCAGTTTAAAGCGGAGCAACAATGAGCAGTTCTTC
NA | NA | TRBJ1-1 | TRBV20-1 | CSASLDAGYTEAFF | TGCAGTGCTAGTCTCGATGCGGGCTACACTGAAGCTTTCTTT
NA | NA | TRBJ2-1 | TRBV30 | CAWSVVRTEQFF | TGTGCCTGGAGTGTAGTCAGGACTGAGCAGTTCTTC
NA | NA | TRBJ2-7 | TRBV20-1 | CSASRDEQYF | TGCAGTGCTAGTCGGGACGAGCAGTACTTC
NA | NA | TRBJ1-2 | TRBV2 | CASRDRANYGYTF | TGTGCCAGCAGGGACAGAGCTAACTATGGCTACACCTTC
NA | once | TRBJ2-7 | TRBV20-1 | CSASSPRVSYEQYF | TGCAGTGCTAGTTCTCCCAGGGTCTCCTACGAGCAGTACTTC
TRBD2 | NA | TRBJ2-3 | TRBV27 | CASSIPGTSGTDTQYF | TGTGCCAGCAGTATCCCCGGGACTAGCGGCACAGATACGCAGTATTTT
NA | NA | TRBJ2-7 | TRBV12-3/TRBV12-4 | CASNLRRSYEQYF | TGTGCCAGCAACCTCCGAAGGAGCTACGAGCAGTACTTC